This TCR beta chain emerged from a study of beta chain features in type 1 diabetes. Turning to the study itself: All of the samples together had more than 95 million sorted cells examined. Study-level results: There was a moderate but significant shortening of TCRB CDR3s in all four CD4+ subsets of Type 1 diabetes patients. Any PCR bias toward short templates would affect both groups alike.

In this sample, this clone turned up a few times. Its target is not known. The V gene lost 4 bases and the J gene lost 2 bases, with 17 bases spanning the gap. The CDR3 sequence is 16 residues long. The germline V gene encodes CDR1 MNHNS and CDR2 SASEGT. Isolated RNA was reverse transcribed in full, so expressed TCRB transcripts were sequenced. This table comes from immunoSEQ multiplex PCR, and its TCRdb copy is limited to in-frame clones, with some not included. The data contain some 170,000 clones, roughly 65% of them singletons. The clonotype originates from a man younger than 40 with type 1 diabetes. The chain links TRBV6-1 to TRBJ2-5; D gene ambiguous. Material for sequencing was naive CD4+ T cells from blood. This CDR3 reads CASSGGLGILQETQYF. DNA of the CDR3: TGTGCCAGCAGTGGAGGATTGGGAATCCTGCAAGAGACCCAGTACTTC.